This is a list of T cell receptor beta chains from one sample in a study of human T cells and chemical hapten exposure. Each CDR3 protein gets one entry after TCRdb re-called the RACE reads with MiXCR. The sample has 180,000 or so distinct CDR3 sequences, around 20% seen once. Sequencing was performed on whole blood, taken in connection with sensitization to the hapten diphenylcyclopropenone (DPC). These receptor sequences come from a woman between 45 and 65 years old with alopecia areata. Some clones in this sample may be carry-over from other donors' samples. Both conserved end residues are part of each CDR3. Each record gives: J gene, clone size, D gene, V gene, CDR3 DNA, CDR3 protein. D genes are given only for firm matches. Expanded clones are given a class, and other clones once, few, many or no size at all.

>TRBJ1-2|.|.|TRBV20-1
TGCAGTGCTTTCGCGACAGAGGGCGTTGACGGCTACACCTTC
CSAFATEGVDGYTF
>TRBJ2-2|few|.|TRBV4-1
TGCGCCAGCAGCCAAGAAGTCGGGGAGCTGTTTTTT
CASSQEVGELFF
>TRBJ2-2|many|.|TRBV10-3
TGTGCCATCAGTGAGGGGCCCGATCGAGCCGGCACCGGGGAGCTGTTTTTT
CAISEGPDRAGTGELFF
>TRBJ2-7|.|TRBD1|TRBV11-2
TGTGCCAGCAGCTTAAGATGGGACAGCTACGAGCAGTACTTC
CASSLRWDSYEQYF
>TRBJ2-3|few|.|TRBV29-1
TGCAGCGTTGACGATACGCAGTATTTT
CSVDDTQYF
>TRBJ2-2|.|.|TRBV25-1
TGTGCCAGCAGACAAGCGAACCGAATGGGGACCGGGGAGCTGTTTTTT
CASRQANRMGTGELFF
>TRBJ2-1|few|.|TRBV11-3
TGTGCCAGCAGCTTAGGGTCGGCATACAATGAGCAGTTCTTC
CASSLGSAYNEQFF
>TRBJ2-5|few|.|TRBV7-6
TGTGCCAGCAGCTTAGCGCCTAGCGTGGAGACCCAGTACTTC
CASSLAPSVETQYF
>TRBJ1-2|many|.|TRBV27
TGTGCCAGCAGTTTATCGACGGATTATGGCTACACCTTC
CASSLSTDYGYTF
>TRBJ2-3|many|TRBD2|TRBV7-9
TGTGCCAGCATCCTTGGGAGGGCCGACGATACGCAGTATTTT
CASILGRADDTQYF
>TRBJ1-6|few|.|TRBV20-1
TGCAGTGCTAGCCCGAACCTAAATTCACCCCTCCACTTT
CSASPNLNSPLHF
>TRBJ2-4|.|.|TRBV15
TGTGCCACCAGCCGATTAGGGACGGGGGTGAAAAACATTCAGTACTTC
CATSRLGTGVKNIQYF
>TRBJ2-5|few|TRBD2|TRBV20-1
TGCAGTGCTAGAAAGCGGGAGGGCCCTCAAGAGACCCAGTACTTC
CSARKREGPQETQYF
>TRBJ2-7|once|.|TRBV2
TGTGCCAGCAGTGAGGGCAGATTCTACGAGCAGTACTTC
CASSEGRFYEQYF
>TRBJ2-3|.|.|TRBV6-1
TGTGCCATCCTCTCTGTAGGGCAGGTCAAACGGGATACGCAGTATTTT
CAILSVGQVKRDTQYF
>TRBJ1-5|few|.|TRBV7-9
TGTGCCAGCAGCTTACTCGGGGGCAATCAGCCCCAGCATTTT
CASSLLGGNQPQHF
>TRBJ2-7|.|.|TRBV9
TGTGCCAGCACCCTGGGGGCGGGAGCGCCCTACGAGCAGTACTTC
CASTLGAGAPYEQYF
>TRBJ2-7|.|.|TRBV6-2/TRBV6-3
TGTGCCAGCAGTTATCTGGGCAGGGTGTCCTACGAGCAGTACTTC
CASSYLGRVSYEQYF
>TRBJ2-1|.|TRBD2|TRBV29-1
TGCAGCTTTGGACTAGCGGGACGCGCCTACAATGAGCAGTTCTTC
CSFGLAGRAYNEQFF
>TRBJ2-7|.|TRBD2|TRBV29-1
TGCAGCGTAGGCCCTAGCGGTTCATCCTACGAGCAGTACTTC
CSVGPSGSSYEQYF
>TRBJ1-3|few|.|TRBV7-9
TGTGCCAGCAGCTTGGGCGACAGGAGTATAACTGGAAACACCATATATTTT
CASSLGDRSITGNTIYF
>TRBJ2-1|few|TRBD2|TRBV6-2/TRBV6-3
TGTGCCAGCAGTTACGCTCGGGAGGAGTTCTTC
CASSYAREEFF
>TRBJ2-1|few|.|TRBV29-1
TGCAGCGCCCGCCTCAATGAGCAGTTCTTC
CSARLNEQFF
>TRBJ2-1|.|.|TRBV11-2
TGTGCCAGCAGCCTAATTGATGAGCAGTTCTTC
CASSLIDEQFF
>TRBJ2-4|few|TRBD2|TRBV29-1
TGCAGCGTTAGCGGGAGCGGGGTTGGCATTCAGTACTTC
CSVSGSGVGIQYF
>TRBJ2-2|few|.|TRBV5-4
TGTGCCAGCAGCTTAAGGTTAGGGGTCGACGGGGAGCTGTTTTTT
CASSLRLGVDGELFF
>TRBJ2-5|.|.|TRBV20-1
TGCAGTGCTAGAGGAGGGGCAGGGCTGGAGGAGACCCAGTACTTC
CSARGGAGLEETQYF
>TRBJ2-3|few|TRBD1|TRBV3-1
TGTGCCAGCAGCCAAAGCGACAGGGGGCTAGCAGATACGCAGTATTTT
CASSQSDRGLADTQYF
>TRBJ2-1|few|.|TRBV29-1
TGCAGCGTTGACGGGTCGGGGGTCTACAATGAGCAGTTCTTC
CSVDGSGVYNEQFF
>TRBJ2-5|.|.|TRBV18
TGTGCCACTGGGACACTCCAAGAGACCCAGTACTTC
CATGTLQETQYF
>TRBJ2-3|.|.|TRBV28
TGTGCCAGCAGTTTAACAGGGACGGGCACAGATACGCAGTATTTT
CASSLTGTGTDTQYF
>TRBJ2-3|few|.|TRBV12-3/TRBV12-4
TGTGCCAGCAGGATCCTAGCAACAGATACGCAGTATTTT
CASRILATDTQYF
>TRBJ2-7|.|.|TRBV12-3/TRBV12-4
TGTGCCAGCAGCCCTGGACAGCCACCCTACGAGCAGTACTTC
CASSPGQPPYEQYF
>TRBJ2-1|.|.|TRBV20-1
TGCAGTGCTAACCTAGACGGTTACAATGAGCAGTTCTTC
CSANLDGYNEQFF